What follows are 21 T cell receptor beta chains derived from one specimen sequenced in a study of radiation and T cells in renal cell carcinoma. As to time point: blood 4 weeks post-SBRT, at nephrectomy. This sample's treatment: 15 Gy SBRT to primary tumor, nephrectomy 4 weeks later. The repertoire was sequenced with immunoSEQ multiplex PCR; TCRdb's copy has only in-frame clones and lacks some. The repertoire holds some 43,000 clones, with around four fifths as singletons. The source was blood, collected from a patient whose treatment included radiotherapy and nephrectomy. The source is a woman in her 70s with renal cell carcinoma.

The rearrangement joins TRBV19 to TRBJ1-4; 8 bases map to TRBD1. The CDR3 contains 14 residues. V shed 6 bases and J 5 bases; nucleotides not matched to a gene: 5. In germline, CDR1 is LNHDA, CDR2 SQIVND (reference sequence). CDR3 protein: CASRRDRLNEKLFF. The CDR3 nucleotides are TGTGCCAGTAGGAGGGACAGGCTAAATGAAAAACTGTTTTTT.

The chain carries TRBV6-6 and TRBJ2-7, with 10 bases matching TRBD2. CDR3 length: 16 residues. V lost 2 bases to trimming and J lost 0 bases; unmatched junction nucleotides: 4. Germline V gene data show CDR1 as MNHNY and CDR2 as SVGAGI (reference sequence). The CDR3 coding sequence is TGTGCCAGCAGTTACCCAACTAGCGGGGTCTCCTACGAGCAGTACTTC. It yields the protein CASSYPTSGVSYEQYF.

The rearrangement joins TRBV5-1 to TRBJ2-5; perhaps TRBD1 as D (5 bases). The ends were cut back, 3 bases at V and 5 bases at J, with 17 bases in the middle. CDR3 length: 15 residues. Germline values: CDR1 SGHRS, CDR2 YFSETQ. The CDR3 region is CASSSSGPNRETQYF. The CDR3 DNA reads TGCGCCAGCAGCTCGTCGGGCCCCAACAGGGAGACCCAGTACTTC.

The CDR3 region has the DNA TGTGCCAGCAGTTACTCCCCTACCTACGAGCAGTACTTC. Residues: CASSYSPTYEQYF. The gene calls are TRBV6-5 and TRBJ2-7; unclear D gene. CDR1 and CDR2 (germline): MNHEY, SVGAGI. The CDR3 consists of 13 residues. V lost 0 bases and J lost 2, with 5 bases in between.

This clone was found a few times. The chain joins TRBV19 to TRBJ1-1; TRBD1 matches at 7 bases. This CDR3 comprises 14 residues. The V gene's germline CDR1 is LNHDA and CDR2 SQIVND (reference sequence). V dropped 7 bases and J dropped 0; count of bases not matched to a gene: 5. CDR3 loop: CASTRGRMNTEAFF. The DNA of the CDR3 is TGTGCCAGTACAAGGGGGCGCATGAACACTGAAGCTTTCTTT.

The chain employs TRBV7-2 and TRBJ2-7; D remains unclear. V was pared by 2 bases and J by 5 bases, with 13 bases between. This CDR3 has 14 amino acids. The V gene's germline CDR1 is SGHTA and CDR2 FQGNSA. This CDR3 reads CASSLTSLAHEQYF. The CDR3 DNA reads as TGTGCCAGCAGCTTAACCAGCCTGGCCCACGAGCAGTACTTC.

This chain links TRBV7-8 with TRBJ2-7; 7 bases map to TRBD1. Germline assignment: CDR1 SGHVS and CDR2 FQNEAQ. V lost 5 bases, J lost 3 bases, and 16 bases stayed unmatched. The CDR3 runs to 17 residues. The DNA for the CDR3 is TGTGCCAGCAGCGTGAGTTGGGGGACAGCAGACCTCTACGAGCAGTACTTC. Its protein is CASSVSWGTADLYEQYF.

This sequence joins TRBV7-8 and TRBJ2-1; the match to TRBD2 covers 9 bases. This CDR3 has 16 amino acids. Trimming took 2 bases from V and 5 from J; bases not matched to a gene: 7. The V gene's germline CDR1 is SGHVS and CDR2 FQNEAQ. The CDR3 nucleotides read TGTGCCAGCAGCTTACAGGGACTAGCATCCCACAATGAGCAGTTCTTC. Translating it yields CASSLQGLASHNEQFF.

In nucleotides, the CDR3 is TGTGCCAGCAGTCTAAGGGAGCAAGAGACCCAGTACTTC. Translated, it gives CASSLREQETQYF. This chain joins TRBV27 and TRBJ2-5, with D tentatively TRBD2 (5 bases). Per germline, CDR1 MNHEY and CDR2 SMNVEV (reference sequence). The V end lost 5 bases, the J end lost 2 bases, and 9 bases lay between the germline ends. The CDR3 runs to 13 residues.

The rearrangement uses TRBV7-9 and TRBJ1-2, with TRBD1 matching 9 bases. CDR1 is SEHNR and CDR2 is FQNEAQ in the germline V gene (reference sequence). V lost 5 bases, J lost 0 bases, and 4 bases stayed unmatched. CDR3 length: 15 residues. In DNA form, the CDR3 reads TGTGCCAGCAGCCCCACAGGGGGCCCTAACTATGGCTACACCTTC. Amino acid sequence: CASSPTGGPNYGYTF.

V usage is TRBV27 and J usage is TRBJ2-1; a weak D match, TRBD2 (6 bases). The CDR3 has 17 residues. Germline CDR1 and CDR2: MNHEY and SMNVEV (reference sequence). V lost 5 bases and J lost 0, with 17 bases in between. The chain's CDR3 is CASSPRGGRSSYNEQFF. DNA of the CDR3: TGTGCCAGCAGTCCCCGGGGAGGCCGGAGCTCCTACAATGAGCAGTTCTTC.

This chain links TRBV11-2 with TRBJ1-2; D is unresolved. Per the germline V gene, CDR1 is SGHAT and CDR2 is FQNNGV. This CDR3 is built from 12 residues. V was cut by 5 bases and J by 2 bases, with 6 bases left in between. CDR3 residues: CASSARNYGYTF. For the CDR3, the DNA is TGTGCCAGCAGCGCCCGAAACTATGGCTACACCTTC. The full variable domain, with the rest looked up from reference TRBV11-2 and TRBJ1-2, is EAGVAQSPRYKIIEKRQSVAFWCNPISGHATLYWYQQILGQGPKLLIQFQNNGVVDDSQLPKDRFSAERLKGVDSTLKIQPAKLEDSAVYLCASSARNYGYTFGSGTRLTVV.

This clone came up a few times. The chain couples TRBV9 to TRBJ1-2, with no clear D. The CDR3 is 15 amino acids. The germline V and J ends were trimmed by 4 bases and 7 bases, with 20 bases remaining between them. The germline V gene has CDR1 SGDLS and CDR2 YYNGEE. The CDR3 sequence is CASSPGGDELGGYTF. CDR3 coding DNA: TGTGCCAGCAGCCCCGGCGGCGACGAGCTCGGTGGCTACACCTTC.

As DNA, the CDR3 is TGCGCCAGCAGCTTGGCAGGCAGGGGGACGAATGAGCAGTTCTTC. Its protein product is CASSLAGRGTNEQFF. V and J are TRBV5-1 and TRBJ2-1; 7 positions match TRBD1. Germline values: CDR1 SGHRS, CDR2 YFSETQ. The length of the CDR3 is 15 residues. V lost 0 bases and J lost 7; bases outside the gene matches: 7.

The V gene is TRBV6-5, the J gene TRBJ2-7, with 8 bases fitting TRBD1. CDR3 length: 16 amino acids. V trimming: 2 bases; J trimming: 1 base; junction bases outside the gene matches: 7. The V gene's germline CDR1 is MNHEY and CDR2 SVGAGI. CDR3 sequence (DNA): TGTGCCAGCAGTTACGACGGGACAGGAACTTCCTACGAGCAGTACTTC. This gives the protein CASSYDGTGTSYEQYF.

This chain uses TRBV7-6 with TRBJ2-7, with 7 bases lining up with TRBD2. From germline, CDR1 is SGHVS and CDR2 FNYEAQ. This CDR3 comprises 16 residues. V gave up 0 bases and J gave up 5 bases; unmatched junction bases: 10. This CDR3 is CASSLAGGRYADEQYF. CDR3 nucleotides: TGTGCCAGCAGCTTAGCGGGGGGGAGGTACGCCGACGAGCAGTACTTC.

The sample holds a few counts of this clone. The chain couples TRBV18 to TRBJ2-6; 8 nucleotides agree with TRBD1. The CDR3 consists of 18 residues. Germline CDR1 and CDR2: KGHSH and LQKENI. V dropped 4 bases and J dropped 0; count of bases not matched to a gene: 8. The CDR3 DNA is TGTGCCAGCTCACTTGACGGGACAGGATCCTCTGGGGCCAACGTCCTGACTTTC. Translated, it gives CASSLDGTGSSGANVLTF. The whole variable domain, remainder taken from reference TRBV18 and TRBJ2-6, is NAGVMQNPRHLVRRRGQEARLRCSPMKGHSHVYWYRQLPEEGLKFMVYLQKENIIDESGMPKERFSAEFPKEGPSILRIQQVVRGDSAAYFCASSLDGTGSSGANVLTFGAGSRLTVL.

The rearrangement links TRBV6-5 to TRBJ2-7; the D gene is possibly TRBD2 (5 bases). The CDR3 loop spans 14 amino acids. The germline gives CDR1 MNHEY, CDR2 SVGAGI. V lost 4 bases and J 3 bases, leaving 13 bases between the germline ends. CDR3 sequence reads: CASSSVGEIYEQYF. For the CDR3, the DNA is TGTGCCAGCAGTTCCGTTGGGGAGATCTACGAGCAGTACTTC.

The rearrangement joins TRBV19 to TRBJ2-7; a weak D match, TRBD1 (6 bases). Between the trimmed V and J ends, which lost 7 bases and 0 bases, there was a span of 13 bases. Per germline, CDR1 LNHDA and CDR2 SQIVND (reference sequence). This CDR3 region has 14 residues. The chain's CDR3 is CASTQGTGSYEQYF. The CDR3 bases are TGTGCCAGTACCCAGGGGACGGGCTCCTACGAGCAGTACTTC.

The V gene is TRBV19, the J gene TRBJ2-3, with 8 nucleotides matching TRBD1. CDR1 LNHDA and CDR2 SQIVND come from the germline V gene (reference sequence). The CDR3 sequence is 14 residues long. V shed 4 bases, J shed 0 bases, and the junction held 0 bases outside the gene matches. The CDR3 spells CASSRTGSTDTQYF. CDR3 nucleotide sequence: TGTGCCAGTAGTAGGACAGGGAGCACAGATACGCAGTATTTT.

The V and J genes are TRBV4-3 and TRBJ2-5; 13 nucleotides line up with TRBD2. The CDR3 loop spans 16 amino acids. Germline values: CDR1 LGHNA, CDR2 YSLEER. V shed 3 bases and J 4 bases; nucleotides not matched to a gene: 5. CDR3 amino acids: CASSQTGTSGIETQYF. CDR3 nucleotide sequence: TGCGCCAGCAGCCAGACCGGGACTAGCGGGATAGAGACCCAGTACTTC.